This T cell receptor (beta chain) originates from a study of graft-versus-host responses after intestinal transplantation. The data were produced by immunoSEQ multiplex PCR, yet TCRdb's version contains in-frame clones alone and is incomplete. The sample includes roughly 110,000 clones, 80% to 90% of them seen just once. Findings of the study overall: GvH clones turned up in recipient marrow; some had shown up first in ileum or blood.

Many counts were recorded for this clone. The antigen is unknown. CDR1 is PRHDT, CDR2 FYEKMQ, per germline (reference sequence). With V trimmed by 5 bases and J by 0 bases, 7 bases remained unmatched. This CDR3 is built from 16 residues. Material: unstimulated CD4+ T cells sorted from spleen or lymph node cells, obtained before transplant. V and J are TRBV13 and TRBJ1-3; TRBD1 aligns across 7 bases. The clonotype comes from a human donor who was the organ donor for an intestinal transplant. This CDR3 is CASSRRQGSSGNTIYF. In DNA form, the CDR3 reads TGTGCCAGCAGCCGTCGACAGGGATCCTCTGGAAACACCATATATTTT.